This T cell receptor beta chain originates from a study of T cells after yellow fever vaccination. As TCR cDNA was made by 5'RACE template switching, a universal primer site and UMIs were added. Using its own MiXCR run on the 5' RACE reads, TCRdb lists one record per CDR3 protein. Among 500,000 to 650,000 distinct CDR3 sequences, 13% were seen once, and the ten largest hold 11% to 15%. With respect to this clonotype: Its specificity is unknown.

Study conclusions and caveats: Any FACS-sorted repertoire could hold abundant clonotypes that contaminate it from the bulk population.

The input for sequencing was PBMCs, taken on the day of the yellow fever booster vaccination. The origin of this receptor is a man in his thirties or forties who received the YFV17D yellow fever vaccine.

CDR3 nucleotide sequence: TGCAGTGCTAGGCCCAGCGGAGAGAGCGAAAAACTGTTTTTT. It is translated as CSARPSGESEKLFF. The chain couples TRBV20-1 to TRBJ1-4; D ambiguous. The germline V and J ends were trimmed by 3 bases and 8 bases, with 16 bases remaining between them. The CDR3 loop spans 14 amino acids. In germline, CDR1 is DFQATT, CDR2 SNEGSKA (reference sequence).